This T cell receptor beta chain derives from a study of T cells after posttransplantation cyclophosphamide. TCRdb's table, derived via immunoSEQ multiplex PCR, lists solely in-frame clones and lacks some. The sample lists some 8,000 clones, roughly 90% occurring once. In the case of this clone: Its antigen is as yet unknown.

Overall study findings and caveats: Donor CD8+ memory clones often dominated recipient blood repertoires at later times. Skin or GI-infiltrating T cells shared few TRB sequences with blood. TRB clonality was highly associated with recipient CMV seropositivity and reactivation.

The CDR3 is made up of 15 amino acids. Trimming at V came to 3 bases and at J to 4 bases, leaving 9 bases not matched to a gene. CDR1 SGHTA and CDR2 FQGNSA come from the germline V gene. A marrow graft followed busulfan-fludarabine conditioning, with cyclophosphamide on days +3 and +4. The receptor was derived from a female patient in her fifties or sixties who received an allogeneic stem cell transplant from a related donor, was CMV-positive, and had no GVHD. Some T cells may trace back to the graft donor. The chain employs TRBV7-2 and TRBJ2-7; 7 positions match TRBD1. Sequencing was performed on CD4+ T cells sorted from blood, taken 1404 days after allogeneic stem cell transplant with posttransplant cyclophosphamide. The CDR3 spells CASSFNTGQPYEQYF. In DNA, the CDR3 is TGTGCCAGCAGCTTCAACACGGGACAGCCTTACGAGCAGTACTTC.